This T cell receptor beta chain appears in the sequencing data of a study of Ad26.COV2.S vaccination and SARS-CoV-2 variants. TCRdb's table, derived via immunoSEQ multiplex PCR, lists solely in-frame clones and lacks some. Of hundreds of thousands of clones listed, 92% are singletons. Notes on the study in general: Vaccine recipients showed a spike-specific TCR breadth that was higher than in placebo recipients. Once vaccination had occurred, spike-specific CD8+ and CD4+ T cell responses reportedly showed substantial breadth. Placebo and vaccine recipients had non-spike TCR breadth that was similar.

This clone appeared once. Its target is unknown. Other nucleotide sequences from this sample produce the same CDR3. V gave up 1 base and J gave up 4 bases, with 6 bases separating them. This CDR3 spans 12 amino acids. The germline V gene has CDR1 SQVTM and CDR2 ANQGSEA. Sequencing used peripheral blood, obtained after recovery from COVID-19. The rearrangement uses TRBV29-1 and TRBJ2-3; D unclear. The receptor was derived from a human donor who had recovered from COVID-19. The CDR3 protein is CSVEGRADTQYF. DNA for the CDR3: TGCAGCGTTGAAGGCCGCGCAGATACGCAGTATTTT.